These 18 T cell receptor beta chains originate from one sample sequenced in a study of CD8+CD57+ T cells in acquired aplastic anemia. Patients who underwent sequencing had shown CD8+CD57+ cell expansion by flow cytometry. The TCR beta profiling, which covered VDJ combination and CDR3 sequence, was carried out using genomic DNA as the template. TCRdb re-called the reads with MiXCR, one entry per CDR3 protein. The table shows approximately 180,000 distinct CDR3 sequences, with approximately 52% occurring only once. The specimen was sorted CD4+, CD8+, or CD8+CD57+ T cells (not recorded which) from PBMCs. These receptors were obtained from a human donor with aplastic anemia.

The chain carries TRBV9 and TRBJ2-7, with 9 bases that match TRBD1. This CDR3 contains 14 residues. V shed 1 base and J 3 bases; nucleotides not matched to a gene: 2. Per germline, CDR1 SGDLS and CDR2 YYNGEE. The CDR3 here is CASSVLGQGYEQYF. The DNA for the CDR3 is TGTGCCAGCAGCGTACTGGGACAGGGCTACGAGCAGTACTTC.

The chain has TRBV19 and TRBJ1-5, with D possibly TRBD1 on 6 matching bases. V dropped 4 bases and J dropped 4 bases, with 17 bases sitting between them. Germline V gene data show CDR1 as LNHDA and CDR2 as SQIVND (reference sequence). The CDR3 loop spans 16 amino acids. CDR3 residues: CASSNPHRVPNQPQHF. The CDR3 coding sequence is TGTGCCAGTAGTAATCCCCACAGGGTCCCAAATCAGCCCCAGCATTTT.

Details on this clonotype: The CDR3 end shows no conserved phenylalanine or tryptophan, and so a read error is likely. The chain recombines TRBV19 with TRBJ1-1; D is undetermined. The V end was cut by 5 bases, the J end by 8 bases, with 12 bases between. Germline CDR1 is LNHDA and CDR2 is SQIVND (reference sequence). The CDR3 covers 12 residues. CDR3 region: CASSPLAVEAFS. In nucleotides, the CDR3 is TGTGCCAGTAGTCCTTTAGCCGTAGAAGCTTTCTCT.

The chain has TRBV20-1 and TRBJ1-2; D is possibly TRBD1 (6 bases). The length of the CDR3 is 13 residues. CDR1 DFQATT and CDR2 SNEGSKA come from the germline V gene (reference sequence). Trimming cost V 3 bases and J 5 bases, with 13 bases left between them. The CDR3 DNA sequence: TGCAGTGCTAGTGGGGGGCGCGATTATGGCTACACCTTC. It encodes CSASGGRDYGYTF.

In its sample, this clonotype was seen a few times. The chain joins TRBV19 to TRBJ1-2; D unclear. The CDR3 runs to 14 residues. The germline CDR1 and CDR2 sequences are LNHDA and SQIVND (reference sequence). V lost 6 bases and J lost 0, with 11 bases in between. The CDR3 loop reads CASSAWGANYGYTF. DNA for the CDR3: TGTGCCAGTAGCGCGTGGGGAGCTAACTATGGCTACACCTTC.

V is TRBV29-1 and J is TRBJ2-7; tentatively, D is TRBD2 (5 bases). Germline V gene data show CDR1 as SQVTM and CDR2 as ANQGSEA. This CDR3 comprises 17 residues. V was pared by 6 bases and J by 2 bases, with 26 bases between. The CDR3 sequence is CSVSGYGLEKITYEQYF. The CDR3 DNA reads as TGCAGCGTATCGGGGTACGGCCTGGAAAAGATCACCTACGAGCAGTACTTC.

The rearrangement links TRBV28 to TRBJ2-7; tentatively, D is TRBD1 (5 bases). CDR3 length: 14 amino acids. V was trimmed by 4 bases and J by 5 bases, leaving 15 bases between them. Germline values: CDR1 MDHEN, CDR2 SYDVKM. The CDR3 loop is CASSSPGRVHEQYF. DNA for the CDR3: TGTGCCAGCAGTTCCCCGGGCAGGGTGCACGAGCAGTACTTC.

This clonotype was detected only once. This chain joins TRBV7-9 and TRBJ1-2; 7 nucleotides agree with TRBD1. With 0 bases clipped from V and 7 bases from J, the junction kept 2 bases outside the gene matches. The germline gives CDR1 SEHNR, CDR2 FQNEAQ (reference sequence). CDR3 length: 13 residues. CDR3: CASSLAGGGGYTF. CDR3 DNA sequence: TGTGCCAGCAGCTTAGCAGGGGGCGGTGGCTACACCTTC.

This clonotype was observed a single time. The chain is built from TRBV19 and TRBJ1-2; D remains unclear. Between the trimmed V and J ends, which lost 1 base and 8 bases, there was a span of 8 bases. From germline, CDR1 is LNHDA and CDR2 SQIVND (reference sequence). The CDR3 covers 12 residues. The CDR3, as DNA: TGTGCCAGTAGTATAGGCGAGGGAGGCTACACCTTC. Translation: CASSIGEGGYTF.

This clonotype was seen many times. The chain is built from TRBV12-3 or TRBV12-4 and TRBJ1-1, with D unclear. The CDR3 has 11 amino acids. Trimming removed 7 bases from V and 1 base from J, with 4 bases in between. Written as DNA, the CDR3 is TGTGCCAGCACCGGGAACACTGAAGCTTTCTTT. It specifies CASTGNTEAFF.

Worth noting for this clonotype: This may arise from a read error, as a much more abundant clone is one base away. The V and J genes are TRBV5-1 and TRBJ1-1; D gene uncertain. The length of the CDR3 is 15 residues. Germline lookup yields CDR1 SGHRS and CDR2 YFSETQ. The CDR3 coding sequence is TGCGCCGGCAGCTTGGGCCACAATCTGAACACTGAAGCTTTCTTT. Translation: CAGSLGHNLNTEAFF.

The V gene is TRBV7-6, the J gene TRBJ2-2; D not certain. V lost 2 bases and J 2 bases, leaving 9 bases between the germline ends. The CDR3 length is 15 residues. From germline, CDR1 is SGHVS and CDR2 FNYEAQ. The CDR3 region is CASSLNLLNTGELFF. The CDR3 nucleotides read TGTGCCAGCAGCTTAAATCTTCTTAACACCGGGGAGCTGTTTTTT. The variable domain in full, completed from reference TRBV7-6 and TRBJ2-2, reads GAGVSQSPRYKVTKRGQDVALRCDPISGHVSLYWYRQALGQGPEFLTYFNYEAQQDKSGLPNDRFSAERPEGSISTLTIQRTEQRDSAMYRCASSLNLLNTGELFFGEGSRLTVL.

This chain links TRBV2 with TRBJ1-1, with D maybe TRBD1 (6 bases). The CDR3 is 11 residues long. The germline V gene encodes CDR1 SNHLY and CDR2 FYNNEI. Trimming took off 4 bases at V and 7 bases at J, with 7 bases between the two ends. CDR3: CASSGGLEAFF. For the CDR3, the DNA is TGTGCCAGCAGTGGGGGGCTTGAAGCTTTCTTT.

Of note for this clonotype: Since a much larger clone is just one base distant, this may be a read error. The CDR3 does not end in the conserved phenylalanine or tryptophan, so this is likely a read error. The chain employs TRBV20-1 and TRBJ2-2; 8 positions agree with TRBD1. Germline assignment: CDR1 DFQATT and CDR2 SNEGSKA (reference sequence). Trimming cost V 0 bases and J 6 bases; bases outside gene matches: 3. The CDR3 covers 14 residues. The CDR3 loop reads CSARDHRGSGELFS. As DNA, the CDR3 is TGCAGTGCTAGAGACCACAGGGGGTCCGGGGAGCTGTTTTCT.

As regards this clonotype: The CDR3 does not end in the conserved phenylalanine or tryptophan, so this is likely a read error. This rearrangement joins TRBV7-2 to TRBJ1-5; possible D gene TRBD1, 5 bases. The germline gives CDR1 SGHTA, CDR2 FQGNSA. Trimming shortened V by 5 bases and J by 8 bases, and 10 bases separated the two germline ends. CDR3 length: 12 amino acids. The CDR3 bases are TGTGCCAGCAGCCAAGGGGACGAGCCCCAGCATTCT. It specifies CASSQGDEPQHS.

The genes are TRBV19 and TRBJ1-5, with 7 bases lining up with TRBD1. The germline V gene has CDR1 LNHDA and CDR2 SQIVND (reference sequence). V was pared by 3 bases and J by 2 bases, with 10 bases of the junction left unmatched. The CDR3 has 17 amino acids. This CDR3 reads CASSIPLRQGGNQPQHF. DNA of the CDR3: TGTGCCAGTAGTATTCCCCTGCGACAGGGAGGCAATCAGCCCCAGCATTTT.

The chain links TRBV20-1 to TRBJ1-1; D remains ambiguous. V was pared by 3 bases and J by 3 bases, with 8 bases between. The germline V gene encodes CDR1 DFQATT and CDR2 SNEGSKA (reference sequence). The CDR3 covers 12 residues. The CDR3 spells CSASTGDTEAFF. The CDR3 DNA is TGCAGTGCTAGTACTGGAGACACTGAAGCTTTCTTT.

The CDR3 DNA follows: TGTGCCAGTAGTGAACAAATGGAGGCCTACGAGCAGTACTTC. This encodes CASSEQMEAYEQYF. The rearrangement joins TRBV19 to TRBJ2-7; possibly TRBD2 for D (5 bases). In germline, CDR1 is LNHDA, CDR2 SQIVND (reference sequence). V gave up 5 bases and J gave up 2 bases, with 13 bases separating them. The CDR3 sequence is 14 residues long.